This entry is about one TCR beta chain. What this receptor recognizes is not known. Base-call qualities are not available, and no considerably larger clone is one nucleotide away. This sample stems from a study of PD-1 blockade in classical Hodgkin lymphoma (dated by TCRdb to the early 2020s). At the level of the whole study: Nivolumab dosing was 3 mg/kg intravenously every 2 weeks, continuing until either disease progression or unacceptable toxicity. The study used TCR beta sequencing and CyTOF to define a peripheral blood immune signature of response to PD-1 blockade in classical Hodgkin lymphoma. Study-wide findings and limitations: The study covered only a single clinical trial cohort, and the causes of the repertoire differences, possibly disease activity or prior therapy, were still not defined. Baseline TCR diversity was reported to be lower in newly diagnosed patients than in healthy donors and to be lower still in relapsed/refractory patients. Patients starting nivolumab less than 1 year after ASCT had lower diversity and were excluded from later analyses to avoid confounding by immune reconstitution. Among trial patients, those achieving complete response had baseline diversity similar to that of newly diagnosed patients, while diversity was significantly lower in partial responders and progressors. CD4+ but not CD8+ TCR diversity rose significantly by C4D1 (p=0.0027 vs p=0.16), most apparent in complete responders (p=0.02).

The CDR3 goes from the cysteine to the phenylalanine over 19 residues. This entry keeps only the CDR3 DNA: 57 bases, framed from base 1. Based on the germline V gene, the CDR1 and CDR2 sequences are MNHNS and SASEGT. V is pruned by 1 base and J by 4 bases, leaving 13 bases of the junction without a gene match. The time point tag for this specimen amounts to: cycle 4 day 1 (C4D1), after less than seven weeks of nivolumab. All trial patients had relapsed after autologous stem cell transplantation, with cohorts A, B and C differing in prior brentuximab vedotin exposure. The trial cohort was composed of about 53 patients with relapsed/refractory classical Hodgkin lymphoma, for whom complete response, partial response or progressive disease was recorded as best overall response. Trial patients were treated with single-agent nivolumab in the multi-cohort phase II CheckMate 205 trial. An independent review committee assessed best overall response by applying the 2007 International Working Group response criteria. PBMCs from the trial were collected at three points: immediately before nivolumab initiation (C1D1), and during therapy at cycle 2 day 1 and cycle 4 day 1. Peripheral blood was collected in 8 mL Vacutainer Cell Preparation Tubes, from which PBMCs were isolated by centrifugation and then cryopreserved.

Genomic DNA was isolated using the Qiagen DNeasy kit from unsorted PBMCs as well as from negatively selected CD4+ and CD8+ fractions. TCR beta CDR3 regions were subjected to amplification by immunoSEQ multiplex PCR with primers that anneal to V and J segments. A synthetic immune receptor repertoire was used to minimize amplification bias, and remaining bias was computationally removed after sequencing. As for the authors' bioinformatics: Custom Python scripts were used to quantify repertoire diversity as the Shannon entropy index. The unsorted, CD4+ and CD8+ repertoires were each analyzed separately, with the exception of combined analyses, where CD4+ and CD8+ sequences were merged in silico. A clone counted as expanded when the clone's frequency after treatment rose at least 2-fold relative to C1D1, and clones undetected at baseline were given a pseudocount of 0.5. Clones with 0 or 1 copy at C1D1 were defined as singleton clones, while clones with 2 or more copies were defined as non-singleton clones. By matching protein sequences in sorted samples from the same patient, clones expanded in unsorted samples were annotated as CD4+, CD8+ or unknown. Wilcoxon tests on paired samples were used to test changes in diversity from C1D1 to C4D1. Held by TCRdb, this immuneACCESS table contains in-frame sequences only and omits some clones. Under half of the omission traces to an unresolved V gene where checked; the cause of the rest is unknown. The V and J calls and clone size come from that table; D and trimming were worked out from the DNA. The sample table contains 19,000 or so clones; only one count was recorded for 75% to 90% of them. Approximately 12% of the sample is held by the ten biggest clonotypes.

This TCR was sampled from a human donor with classical Hodgkin lymphoma. Recombination connected TRBV6-1 to TRBJ2-1; 10 bases in the middle match TRBD2. The sample here was peripheral blood mononuclear cells (PBMCs), taken before the fourth cycle of nivolumab. The CDR3 region has the sequence CASSEGGIKRTSGYNEQFF. The DNA reads TGTGCCAGCAGTGAAGGGGGGATAAAAAGGACTAGCGGTTACAATGAGCAGTTCTTC.